The rows below give T cell receptor beta chains drawn from one sample of a study of OX40 agonist ivuxolimab in advanced cancers. Clones were sequenced by immunoSEQ multiplex PCR, and TCRdb holds only the in-frame ones, with some missing. The sample yields fewer than 85,000 clones, 85% to 90% seen once. Material: CD4+ or CD8+ T cells sorted from blood, obtained in a trial of the OX40 agonist ivuxolimab. The source is an adult with an advanced solid tumor such as melanoma, head and neck, liver or kidney cancer. Both conserved end residues are part of each CDR3. The order of the fields is V gene, CDR3 protein.

>TRBV10-3
CAISDVSSYEQYF
>TRBV11-2
CARAPSRASETQYF
>TRBV5-4
CATSGTGNTDTQYF
>TRBV28
CASSLYLSGGMRPQHF
>TRBV7-9
CASDEGSLGDTIYF
>TRBV2
CASSRGLEYNEQFF
>TRBV28
CASSLGRVGYTF
>TRBV5-1
CASSLGLAGGSLRETQYF
>TRBV14
CASSQDRGSITGELFF
>TRBV4-2
CASSQDVPPYEQYF
>TRBV2
CASRGTAGYEQYF
>TRBV19
CASSASRQGRGGYTF
>TRBV18
CASLASGNEQFF
>TRBV27
CASSAKRTGREQYF
>TRBV7-9
CASSLGDRGGRTEAFF
>TRBV6-5
CASSYSGTYGYTF
>TRBV6-6
CASSYSWEYGYTF
>TRBV30
CAWSIGQTRETQYF
>TRBV9
CASSGAGEWADTQYF
>TRBV11-3
CASSLGTGGTGNTIYF
>TRBV14
CASSQTLNTEAFF
>TRBV5-6
CASSLVGGRKLTEQFF
>TRBV9
CASSVEWRGGRDTQYF
>TRBV4-1
CASSQNSRTRVDEQFF
>TRBV7-2
CASSFAETQYF
>TRBV6-1
CASSSGGRADTQYF
>TRBV28
CASSLDTGELFF
>TRBV28
CASSLWANSGANVLTF
>TRBV6-5
CASSYSSKPAYYGYTF
>TRBV2
CASSESSGGFYNEQFF
>TRBV27
CASSPPGAINTGELFF
>TRBV7-6
CASSKWTGTDTGELFF
>TRBV11-2
CASSKSGTLNEQFF
>TRBV28
CASTPRRDGNQPQHF
>TRBV29-1
CSVRSSQQGKNTEAFF
>TRBV18
CASLPVSYEQYF
>TRBV30
CAWETGAGGNQPQHF
>TRBV9
CASSVQAVRDTQYF
>TRBV28
CASSGGQGRTEAFF
>TRBV2
CASIEDRRNPEAFF
>TRBV5-1
CASSLVGGPDTEAFF
>TRBV14
CASSQGTGLRTDTQYF
>TRBV19
CASSMRGTGELFF
>TRBV11-2
CASSQNAYEQYF
>TRBV19
CASRPSTGGTDSGANVLTF
>TRBV6-6
CASGGSYTQENTIYF
>TRBV11-3
CASRATGDNEQFF
>TRBV5-4
CASSLSTRSDTQYF
>TRBV30
CASGTALERLFF
>TRBV5-8
CASSSRQVQSGYTF
>TRBV27
CASSLSSPAGSRDTQYF
>TRBV27
CASSYRGEAFF
>TRBV5-4
CASRFDRGTNGYTF
>TRBV2
CASRPQLAGNYEQYF
>TRBV5-6
CASWSAGTDTQYF
>TRBV28
CASSSSGTGYENIQYF
>TRBV9
CASSAMTANYGYTF